Listed below are T cell receptor beta chains from one sample, sequenced in a study of T-cell reconstitution after alpha-beta-depleted transplantation in children. Using its own MiXCR run on the PCR reads, TCRdb lists one record per CDR3 protein. The sample lists 300,000 to 350,000 distinct CDR3 sequences, more than 20% occurring once. Sequencing used PBMCs, mostly from graft donor cells, obtained 180 days after TCRalphabeta/CD19-depleted stem cell transplant. The receptors derive from a male patient younger than 18 who had a stem cell transplant for acute lymphoblastic leukemia, so the T cells may come from the graft donor. Both conserved end residues are part of each CDR3. D genes are given only for firm matches. Some rows mark clone size as missing; the rest say once, few, many or name a class of expanded clone.

>many|TRBJ2-7|TRBV7-2|TRBD1
CASSRRGQDSYEQYF
TGTGCCAGCAGCCGACGCGGACAGGATTCCTACGAGCAGTACTTC
>-|TRBJ2-3|TRBV10-3|TRBD2
CAISEPGTSGSGDTQYF
TGTGCCATCAGTGAGCCTGGGACTAGCGGGAGTGGAGATACGCAGTATTTT
>-|TRBJ1-3|TRBV9|-
CASSVGGTSGNTIYF
TGTGCCAGCAGCGTAGGAGGGACCTCTGGAAACACCATATATTTT
>many|TRBJ1-2|TRBV12-3/TRBV12-4|-
CASSLAPGRGEGYTF
TGTGCCAGCAGTTTAGCGCCCGGCAGGGGAGAAGGCTACACCTTC
>few|TRBJ2-1|TRBV7-9|TRBD2
CASSLAVAGGFDEQFF
TGTGCCAGCAGCTTAGCAGTGGCGGGAGGTTTCGATGAGCAGTTCTTC
>-|TRBJ2-1|TRBV14|-
CASSQEVRAYNEQFF
TGTGCCAGCAGCCAAGAGGTTCGGGCTTACAATGAGCAGTTCTTC
>few|TRBJ2-2|TRBV2|TRBD2
CASTGGPTGELFF
TGTGCCAGCACGGGGGGGCCTACCGGGGAGCTGTTTTTT
>-|TRBJ2-1|TRBV7-9|-
CASSLPAGFNEQFF
TGTGCCAGCAGCTTACCGGCGGGGTTCAATGAGCAGTTCTTC
>-|TRBJ2-7|TRBV5-6|-
CASSLRSSEYEQYF
TGTGCCAGCAGCTTGCGAAGTTCCGAGTACGAGCAGTACTTC
>few|TRBJ2-1|TRBV24-1|TRBD2
CATSDSRTSLNEQFF
TGTGCCACCAGTGATAGTAGGACTAGCCTCAATGAGCAGTTCTTC
>few|TRBJ1-4|TRBV15|-
CATSRDYGRGLNEKLFF
TGTGCCACCAGCAGAGATTACGGCAGGGGCTTAAATGAAAAACTGTTTTTT
>-|TRBJ2-1|TRBV11-1|-
CASSLTDYNEQFF
TGTGCCAGCAGCTTGACAGATTACAATGAGCAGTTCTTC
>-|TRBJ1-5|TRBV15|-
CATSRDGWGDYSNQPQHF
TGTGCCACCAGCAGAGATGGGTGGGGGGACTATAGCAATCAGCCCCAGCATTTT
>-|TRBJ2-5|TRBV12-3/TRBV12-4|TRBD2
CASSPLRERKETQYF
TGTGCCAGCAGTCCCCTGCGGGAGAGAAAAGAGACCCAGTACTTC
>-|TRBJ2-2|TRBV11-3|-
CASSLSGARDTGELFF
TGTGCCAGCAGCCTTTCTGGGGCTCGGGACACCGGGGAGCTGTTTTTT
>few|TRBJ2-1|TRBV5-6|TRBD1
CASSLGDRGWNEQFF
TGTGCCAGCAGCTTGGGGGACAGGGGATGGAATGAGCAGTTCTTC
>few|TRBJ2-1|TRBV5-1|TRBD1
CASSTGTASYNEQFF
TGCGCCAGCTCGACCGGGACAGCTTCATACAATGAGCAGTTCTTC
>-|TRBJ2-3|TRBV12-3/TRBV12-4|TRBD2
CASRRLAGADTQYF
TGTGCCAGCAGAAGACTAGCGGGAGCCGATACGCAGTATTTT
>-|TRBJ2-1|TRBV5-1|-
CASSFPEGRGEQFF
TGCGCCAGCAGCTTCCCGGAGGGCCGGGGGGAGCAGTTCTTC
>once|TRBJ2-2|TRBV19|TRBD1
CASSKDRGPGELFF
TGTGCCAGTAGTAAGGACAGGGGGCCCGGGGAGCTGTTTTTT
>-|TRBJ2-7|TRBV29-1|-
CSVQTWDYEQYF
TGCAGCGTCCAGACCTGGGATTACGAGCAGTACTTC
>-|TRBJ1-5|TRBV5-5|-
CASSLAVGGRQPQHF
TGTGCCAGCAGCTTGGCCGTCGGGGGGCGGCAGCCCCAGCATTTT
>-|TRBJ2-3|TRBV7-9|-
CASSLVTPDTQYF
TGTGCCAGCAGCTTGGTGACGCCAGATACGCAGTATTTT
>many|TRBJ2-3|TRBV20-1|-
CSARAYFNPSTDTQYF
TGCAGTGCTAGGGCGTACTTTAACCCTAGCACAGATACGCAGTATTTT
>-|TRBJ2-3|TRBV25-1|TRBD1
CASSDPGQGTDTQYF
TGTGCCAGCAGTGACCCGGGACAGGGGACAGATACGCAGTATTTT
>-|TRBJ2-3|TRBV7-2|-
CASSLGLGEDDTDTQYF
TGTGCCAGCAGCTTAGGTTTGGGGGAGGACGACACAGATACGCAGTATTTT
>-|TRBJ1-1|TRBV5-1|-
CASSLLRTENTEAFF
TGCGCCAGCAGCTTGCTTAGGACAGAGAACACTGAAGCTTTCTTT
>few|TRBJ2-2|TRBV7-6|-
CASSTRPGELFF
TGTGCCAGCAGCACCCGACCTGGGGAGCTGTTTTTT
>few|TRBJ1-1|TRBV7-9|-
CASSLRTASNTEAFF
TGTGCCAGCAGCTTAAGGACAGCATCGAACACTGAAGCTTTCTTT
>-|TRBJ2-5|TRBV19|TRBD2
CASTLRWGGLETQYF
TGTGCCAGTACCCTGAGGTGGGGAGGGCTCGAGACCCAGTACTTC
>few|TRBJ2-1|TRBV2|-
CAKKLPSSYNEQFF
TGTGCCAAAAAACTACCCAGCTCCTACAATGAGCAGTTCTTC
>many|TRBJ2-3|TRBV15|-
CATSSQSTDTQYF
TGTGCCACCAGCTCCCAGTCCACAGATACGCAGTATTTT
>few|TRBJ2-7|TRBV19|-
CASSMVGSYEQYF
TGTGCCAGTAGTATGGTAGGATCCTACGAGCAGTACTTC
>few|TRBJ2-7|TRBV9|-
CASSVVPVEQYF
TGTGCCAGCAGCGTAGTGCCCGTCGAGCAGTACTTC
>-|TRBJ1-1|TRBV5-1|TRBD1
CASSLYRGEKAFF
TGCGCCAGCAGCTTATACAGGGGTGAGAAAGCTTTCTTT
>-|TRBJ2-1|TRBV6-2/TRBV6-3|-
CASSHGDEQFF
TGTGCCAGCAGCCACGGGGATGAGCAGTTCTTC